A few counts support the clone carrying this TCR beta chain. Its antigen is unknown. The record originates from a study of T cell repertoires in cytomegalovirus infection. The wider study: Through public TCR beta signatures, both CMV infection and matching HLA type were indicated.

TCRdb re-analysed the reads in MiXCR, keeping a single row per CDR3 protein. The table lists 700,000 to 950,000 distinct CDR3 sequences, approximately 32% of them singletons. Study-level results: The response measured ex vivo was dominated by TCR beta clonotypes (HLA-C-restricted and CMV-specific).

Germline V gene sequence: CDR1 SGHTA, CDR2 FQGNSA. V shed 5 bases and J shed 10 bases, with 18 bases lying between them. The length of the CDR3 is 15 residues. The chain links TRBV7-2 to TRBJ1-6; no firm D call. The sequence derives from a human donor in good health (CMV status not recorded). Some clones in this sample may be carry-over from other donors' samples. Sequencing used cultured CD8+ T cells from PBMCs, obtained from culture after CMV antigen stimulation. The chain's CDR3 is CASSAGSRLGSPLHF. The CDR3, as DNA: TGTGCCAGCAGCGCCGGGTCTCGTTTAGGGTCACCCCTCCACTTT. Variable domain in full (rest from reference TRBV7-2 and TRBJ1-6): GAGVSQSPSNKVTEKGKDVELRCDPISGHTALYWYRQSLGQGLEFLIYFQGNSAPDKSGLPSDRFSAERTGGSVSTLTIQRTQQEDSAVYLCASSAGSRLGSPLHFGNGTRLTVT.